The 18 T cell receptor beta chains below were found in one sample sequenced in a study of T cell repertoires in MIS-A myocarditis. Clones were read by immunoSEQ multiplex PCR, and TCRdb kept only the in-frame ones, dropping some. The sample contains thousands of clones, about 78% of which appear only once. Sequenced sample: right inferior lung lobe tissue obtained at autopsy. These receptors were taken from a man aged 18 to 30 with fulminant myocarditis from multisystem inflammatory syndrome in adults (MIS-A) after COVID-19.

V is TRBV27 and J is TRBJ2-7; 7 nucleotides agree with TRBD1. CDR1 MNHEY and CDR2 SMNVEV come from the germline V gene (reference sequence). This CDR3 comprises 14 residues. J lost 7 bases, V lost 3 bases, and 9 bases had no gene match. CDR3 in DNA: TGTGCCAGCAGTTTCACAGGGGCGGTGGGGGAGCAGTACTTC. This translates into CASSFTGAVGEQYF.

The CDR3, as DNA: TGTGCCAGCAGCTTGCTTAACTCACCCGGCTACACCTTC. It encodes CASSLLNSPGYTF. The chain recombines TRBV5-8 with TRBJ1-2; D not resolved. Germline V lookup: CDR1 SGHTS, CDR2 YDEGEE. V shed 1 base and J shed 8 bases, with 12 bases lying between them. The CDR3 is 13 residues long.

The table lists this clone with a few counts. The chain carries TRBV9 and TRBJ2-2, with TRBD1 matching over 9 bases. V lost 4 bases to trimming and J lost 7 bases; unmatched junction nucleotides: 8. This CDR3 has 15 residues. CDR1 and CDR2 from the germline V gene are SGDLS and YYNGEE. Here the CDR3 DNA reads TGTGCCAGCAGCAACTCTCCGACAGGGGGCGGGGAGCTGTTTTTT. Encoded protein: CASSNSPTGGGELFF.

The chain has TRBV7-8 and TRBJ1-6, with a possible D match to TRBD1 (6 bases). The CDR3 covers 14 residues. Per the germline V gene, CDR1 is SGHVS and CDR2 is FQNEAQ. Trimming left V 5 bases short and J 10 bases short, with 15 bases between. The CDR3: CASSRGQPGSPLHF. In DNA, the CDR3 is TGTGCCAGCAGCCGAGGACAGCCGGGATCACCCCTCCACTTT.

V is TRBV7-8 and J is TRBJ2-7, with D possibly being TRBD1 or TRBD2 (6 bases each). This CDR3 spans 14 amino acids. Trimming took 1 base from V and 3 from J, leaving 10 bases between them. Germline CDR1 SGHVS, CDR2 FQNEAQ. In nucleotides, the CDR3 is TGTGCCAGCAGCTTAGGAGGGGGGAGCTACGAGCAGTACTTC. Encoded protein: CASSLGGGSYEQYF.

This chain joins TRBV6-2 or TRBV6-3 and TRBJ2-5, with 8 bases matching TRBD2. V gave up 2 bases and J gave up 2 bases; unmatched junction bases: 13. CDR1 is MNHEY and CDR2 is SVGEGT in the germline V gene. This CDR3 region has 18 residues. The CDR3 sequence: CASSYRAGAGGLQETQYF. The CDR3 DNA follows: TGTGCCAGCAGTTACCGGGCCGGGGCGGGGGGATTGCAAGAGACCCAGTACTTC.

The chain joins TRBV19 to TRBJ1-2; D gene uncertain. Trimming took 10 bases from V and 4 from J, leaving 10 bases between them. The CDR3 has 11 amino acids. Germline V gene lookup returns CDR1 LNHDA and CDR2 SQIVND (reference sequence). The CDR3 nucleotides are TGTGCCACGGGTCAGACCTATGGCTACACCTTC. It translates to CATGQTYGYTF.

The chain combines TRBV15 with TRBJ2-6; a possible D gene is TRBD2 (5 bases). In germline, CDR1 is LNHNV, CDR2 YYDKDF (reference sequence). Trimming cost V 5 bases and J 4 bases, with 12 bases left between them. CDR3 length: 15 residues. CDR3 loop: CATSSRGSGANVLTF. The CDR3 DNA reads as TGTGCCACCAGCTCCCGAGGGTCAGGGGCCAACGTCCTGACTTTC.

The V gene is TRBV6-6, the J gene TRBJ2-7; no reliable D call. This CDR3 comprises 15 residues. V dropped 6 bases and J dropped 2 bases, with 17 bases sitting between them. CDR1 is MNHNY and CDR2 is SVGAGI in the germline V gene (reference sequence). The CDR3 here is CASSYRPEQPYEQYF. CDR3 nucleotides: TGTGCCAGCAGCTACCGGCCGGAACAGCCCTACGAGCAGTACTTC.

The rearrangement uses TRBV10-2 and TRBJ2-7; D is unclear. This CDR3 is 13 amino acids long. CDR1 is WSHSY, CDR2 SAAADI, per germline. The germline V and J ends were trimmed by 2 bases and 1 base, with 6 bases remaining between them. CDR3 amino acids: CASSERSSYEQYF. The CDR3 region has the DNA TGCGCCAGCAGTGAGAGATCTTCCTACGAGCAGTACTTC.

The chain joins TRBV12-3 or TRBV12-4 to TRBJ1-2, with 8 bases identical to TRBD1. J was trimmed by 6 bases and V by 6 bases; bases with no gene match: 6. The CDR3 consists of 13 residues. The CDR3 region is CASSPDRVNGYTF. The CDR3 DNA sequence: TGTGCCAGCAGCCCGGACAGGGTTAATGGCTACACCTTC.

This clone is a singleton in its sample. The chain has TRBV5-1 and TRBJ1-2; a weak D match, TRBD1 (6 bases). CDR3 length: 13 residues. Looked up from germline, CDR1 is SGHRS and CDR2 is YFSETQ. The germline V and J ends were trimmed by 4 bases and 8 bases, with 15 bases remaining between them. In DNA, the CDR3 is TGCGCCAGCAGCGTATCAGGGGCCTACGGCTACACCTTC. Amino acid sequence: CASSVSGAYGYTF.

The chain recombines TRBV7-6 with TRBJ2-3, with 8 bases aligning to TRBD1. CDR1 and CDR2 (germline): SGHVS, FNYEAQ. This CDR3 region has 16 residues. Unmatched junction bases numbered 8, after V lost 4 bases and J lost 2 bases. CDR3 sequence (DNA): TGTGCCAGCAGCTCATCCGGGACAGGATACACAGATACGCAGTATTTT. Encoded protein: CASSSSGTGYTDTQYF.

The genes are TRBV7-8 and TRBJ1-1; D not resolved. Per germline, CDR1 SGHVS and CDR2 FQNEAQ. Trimming took 2 bases from V and 2 from J, leaving 15 bases between them. The CDR3 totals 16 residues. CDR3 in DNA: TGTGCCAGCAGCTTAATGGGTTACAGCTCAAACACTGAAGCTTTCTTT. It specifies CASSLMGYSSNTEAFF.

This clone was detected a few times. J is TRBJ2-2 and V is TRBV7-2; D not certain. The V and J ends lost 5 bases and 6 bases respectively, with 7 bases between them. Germline V lookup: CDR1 SGHTA, CDR2 FQGNSA. The CDR3 runs to 12 residues. DNA of the CDR3: TGTGCCAGCAGCCCCTATGCCGGGGAGCTGTTTTTT. Protein product: CASSPYAGELFF.

The DNA of the CDR3 is TGTGCCAGCAGCCCGCTTAGGAACACTGAAGCTTTCTTT. Its translation is CASSPLRNTEAFF. The V gene is TRBV13, the J gene TRBJ1-1; D remains unclear. This CDR3 spans 13 amino acids. V was shortened by 5 bases and J by 1 base, with 8 bases between the two germline ends. Germline values: CDR1 PRHDT, CDR2 FYEKMQ (reference sequence).

V is TRBV6-4 and J is TRBJ2-2; tentative D call: TRBD2 (5 bases). From germline, CDR1 is MRHNA and CDR2 SNTAGT. V was trimmed by 2 bases and J by 3 bases, leaving 7 bases between them. This CDR3 has 14 residues. CDR3 residues: CASSDGRDTGELFF. As DNA, the CDR3 is TGTGCCAGCAGTGACGGGCGGGACACCGGGGAGCTGTTTTTT.

The chain is built from TRBV18 and TRBJ1-1; the D gene is possibly TRBD1 (6 bases). The CDR3 is 15 amino acids. V was pared by 6 bases and J by 4 bases, with 18 bases between. The germline gives CDR1 KGHSH, CDR2 LQKENI. The CDR3 is CASSSIQGGGTEAFF. CDR3 nucleotide sequence: TGTGCCAGCTCGTCCATACAGGGCGGGGGCACTGAAGCTTTCTTT.